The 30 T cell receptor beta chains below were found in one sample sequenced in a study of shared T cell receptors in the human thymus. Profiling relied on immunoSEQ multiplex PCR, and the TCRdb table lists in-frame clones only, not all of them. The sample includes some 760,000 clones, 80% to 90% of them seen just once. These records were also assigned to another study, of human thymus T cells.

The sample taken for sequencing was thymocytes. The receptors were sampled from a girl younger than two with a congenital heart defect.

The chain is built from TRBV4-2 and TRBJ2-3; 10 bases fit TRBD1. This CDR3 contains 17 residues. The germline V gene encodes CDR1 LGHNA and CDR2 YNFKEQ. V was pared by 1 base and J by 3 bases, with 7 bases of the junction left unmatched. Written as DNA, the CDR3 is TGTGCCAGCAGCCAAGTCACCGGGACAGGGGTGACAGATACGCAGTATTTT. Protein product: CASSQVTGTGVTDTQYF.

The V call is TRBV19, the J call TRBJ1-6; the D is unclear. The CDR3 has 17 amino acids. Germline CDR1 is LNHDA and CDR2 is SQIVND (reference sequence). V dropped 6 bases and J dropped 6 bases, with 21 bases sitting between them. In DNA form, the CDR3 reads TGTGCCAGTAGACCTACACGGGGTATGAGGAGTAATTCACCCCTCCACTTT. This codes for CASRPTRGMRSNSPLHF.

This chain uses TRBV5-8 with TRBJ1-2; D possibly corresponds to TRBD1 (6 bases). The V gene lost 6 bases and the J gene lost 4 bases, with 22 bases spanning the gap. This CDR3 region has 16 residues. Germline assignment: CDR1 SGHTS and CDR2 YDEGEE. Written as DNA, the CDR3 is TGTGCCAGCACGTCCATCAACAGGGAAGCGCCCTATGGCTACACCTTC. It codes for CASTSINREAPYGYTF.

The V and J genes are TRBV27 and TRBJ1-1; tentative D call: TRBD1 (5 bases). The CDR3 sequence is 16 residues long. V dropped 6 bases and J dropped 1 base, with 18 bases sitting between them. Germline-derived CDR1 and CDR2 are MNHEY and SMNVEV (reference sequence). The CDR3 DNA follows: TGTGCCAGCAGCCATTCGTGGGGGGTGGGGAACACTGAAGCTTTCTTT. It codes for CASSHSWGVGNTEAFF.

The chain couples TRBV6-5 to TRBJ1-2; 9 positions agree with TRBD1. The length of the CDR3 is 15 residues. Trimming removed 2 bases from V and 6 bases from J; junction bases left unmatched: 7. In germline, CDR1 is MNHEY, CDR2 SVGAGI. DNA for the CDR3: TGTGCCAGCAGTTACCCGGGACAGGGTTTGAATGGCTACACCTTC. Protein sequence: CASSYPGQGLNGYTF.

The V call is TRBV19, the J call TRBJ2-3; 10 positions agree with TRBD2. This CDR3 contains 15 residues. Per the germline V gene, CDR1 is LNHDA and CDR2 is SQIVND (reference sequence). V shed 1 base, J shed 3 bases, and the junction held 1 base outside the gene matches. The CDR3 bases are TGTGCCAGTAGTATAGTACTAGCGGGAACAGATACGCAGTATTTT. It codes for CASSIVLAGTDTQYF.

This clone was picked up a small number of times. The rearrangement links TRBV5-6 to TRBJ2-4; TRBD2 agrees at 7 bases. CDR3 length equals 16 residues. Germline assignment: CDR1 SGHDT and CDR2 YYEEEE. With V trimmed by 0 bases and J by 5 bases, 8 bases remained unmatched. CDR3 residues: CASSLGGRLGENIQYF. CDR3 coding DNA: TGTGCCAGCAGCTTGGGCGGGAGACTAGGGGAAAACATTCAGTACTTC.

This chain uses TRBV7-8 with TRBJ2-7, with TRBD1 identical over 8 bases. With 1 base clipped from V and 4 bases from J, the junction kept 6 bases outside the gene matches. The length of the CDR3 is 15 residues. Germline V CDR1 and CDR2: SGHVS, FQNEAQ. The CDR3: CASSLGTGGRYEQYF. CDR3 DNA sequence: TGTGCCAGCAGCTTAGGCACAGGGGGTCGTTACGAGCAGTACTTC.

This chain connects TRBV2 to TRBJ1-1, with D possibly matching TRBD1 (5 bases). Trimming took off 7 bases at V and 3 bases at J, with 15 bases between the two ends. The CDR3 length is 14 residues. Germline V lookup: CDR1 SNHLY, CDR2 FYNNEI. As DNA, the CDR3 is TGTGCCAGCATTCGGGGGGGATGGGACACTGAAGCTTTCTTT. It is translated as CASIRGGWDTEAFF.

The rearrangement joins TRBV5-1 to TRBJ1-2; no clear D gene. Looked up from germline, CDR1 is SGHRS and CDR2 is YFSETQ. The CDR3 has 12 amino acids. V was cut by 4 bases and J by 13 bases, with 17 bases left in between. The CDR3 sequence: CASSPKTPGGTF. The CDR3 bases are TGCGCCAGCAGCCCCAAAACCCCCGGCGGCACCTTC.

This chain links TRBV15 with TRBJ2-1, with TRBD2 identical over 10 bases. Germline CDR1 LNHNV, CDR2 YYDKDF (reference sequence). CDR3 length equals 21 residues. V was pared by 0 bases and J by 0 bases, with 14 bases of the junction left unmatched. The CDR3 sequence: CATSRDQSLAGAESSYNEQFF. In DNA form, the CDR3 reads TGTGCCACCAGCAGAGATCAAAGTCTAGCGGGGGCCGAAAGCTCCTACAATGAGCAGTTCTTC.

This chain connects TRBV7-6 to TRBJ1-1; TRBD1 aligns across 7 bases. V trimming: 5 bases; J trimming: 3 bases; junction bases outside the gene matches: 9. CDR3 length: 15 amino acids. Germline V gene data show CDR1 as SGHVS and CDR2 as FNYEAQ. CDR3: CASSPQDRYHTEAFF. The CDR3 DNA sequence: TGTGCCAGCAGCCCCCAGGACAGGTACCACACTGAAGCTTTCTTT.

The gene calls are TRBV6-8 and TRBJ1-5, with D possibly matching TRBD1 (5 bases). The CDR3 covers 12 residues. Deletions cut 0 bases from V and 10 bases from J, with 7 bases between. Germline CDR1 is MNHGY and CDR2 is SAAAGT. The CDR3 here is CASSYSDRPQHF. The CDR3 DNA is TGTGCCAGCAGTTACTCTGACAGACCCCAGCATTTT.

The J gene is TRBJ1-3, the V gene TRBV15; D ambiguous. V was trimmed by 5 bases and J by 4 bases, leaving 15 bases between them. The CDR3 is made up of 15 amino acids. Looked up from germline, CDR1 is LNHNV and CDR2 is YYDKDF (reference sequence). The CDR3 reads CATSFPVTQGNTIYF. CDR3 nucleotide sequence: TGTGCCACCAGCTTCCCCGTTACACAAGGAAACACCATATATTTT.

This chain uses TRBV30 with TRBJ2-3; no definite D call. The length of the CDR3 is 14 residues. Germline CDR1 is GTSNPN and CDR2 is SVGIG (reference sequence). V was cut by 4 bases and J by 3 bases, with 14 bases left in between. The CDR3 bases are TGTGCCTGGACTTTCGCCGGGTCTACAGATACGCAGTATTTT. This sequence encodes CAWTFAGSTDTQYF.

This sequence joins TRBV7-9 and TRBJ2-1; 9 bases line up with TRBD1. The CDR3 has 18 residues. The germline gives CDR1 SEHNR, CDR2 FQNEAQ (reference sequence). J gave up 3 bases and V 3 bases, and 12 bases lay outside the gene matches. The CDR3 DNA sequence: TGTGCCAGCAGCTTGGAGAAACAGGGGGCTATCATCTACAATGAGCAGTTCTTC. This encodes CASSLEKQGAIIYNEQFF.

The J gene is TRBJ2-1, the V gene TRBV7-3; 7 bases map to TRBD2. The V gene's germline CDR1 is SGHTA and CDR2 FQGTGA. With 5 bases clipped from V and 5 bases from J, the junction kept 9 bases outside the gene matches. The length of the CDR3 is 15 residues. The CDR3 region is CASSPGLAVHNEQFF. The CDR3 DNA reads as TGTGCCAGCAGCCCCGGGCTAGCGGTCCACAATGAGCAGTTCTTC.

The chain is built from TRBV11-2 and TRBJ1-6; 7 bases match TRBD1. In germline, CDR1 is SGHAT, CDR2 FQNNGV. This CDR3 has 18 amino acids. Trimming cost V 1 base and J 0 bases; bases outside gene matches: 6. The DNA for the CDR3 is TGTGCCAGCAGCTTAGGAGGGACAGCCATCTCCTATAATTCACCCCTCCACTTT. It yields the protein CASSLGGTAISYNSPLHF.

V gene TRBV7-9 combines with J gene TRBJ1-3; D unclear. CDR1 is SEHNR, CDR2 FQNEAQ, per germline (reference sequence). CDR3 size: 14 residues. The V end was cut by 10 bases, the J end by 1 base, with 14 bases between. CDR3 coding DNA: TGTGCCATCCTGACGGGGATTTCTGGAAACACCATATATTTT. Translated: CAILTGISGNTIYF.

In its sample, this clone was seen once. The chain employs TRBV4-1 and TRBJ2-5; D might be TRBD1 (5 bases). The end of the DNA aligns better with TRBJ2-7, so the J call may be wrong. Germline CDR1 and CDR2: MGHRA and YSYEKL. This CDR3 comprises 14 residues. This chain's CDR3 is CASSRSRELHEQYF. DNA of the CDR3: TGCGCCAGCAGCCGCTCCAGGGAACTTCACGAGCAGTACTTC.

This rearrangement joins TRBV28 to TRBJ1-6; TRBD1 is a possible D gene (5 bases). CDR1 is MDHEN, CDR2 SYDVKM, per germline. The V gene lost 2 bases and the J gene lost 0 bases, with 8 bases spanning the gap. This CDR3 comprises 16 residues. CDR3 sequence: CASSLGGSSYNSPLHF. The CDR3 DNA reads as TGTGCCAGCAGTTTAGGGGGGAGCTCCTATAATTCACCCCTCCACTTT.

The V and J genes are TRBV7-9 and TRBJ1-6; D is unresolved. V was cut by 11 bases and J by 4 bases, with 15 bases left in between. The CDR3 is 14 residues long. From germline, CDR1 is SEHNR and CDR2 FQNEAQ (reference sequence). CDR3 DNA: TGTGCCGTCCGGGTCCGGCCTTATAATTCACCCCTCCACTTT. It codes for CAVRVRPYNSPLHF.

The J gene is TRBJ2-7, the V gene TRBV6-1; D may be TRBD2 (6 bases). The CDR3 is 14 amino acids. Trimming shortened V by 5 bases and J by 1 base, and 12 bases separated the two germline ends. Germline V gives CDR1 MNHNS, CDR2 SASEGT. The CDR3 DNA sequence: TGTGCCAGCAGTAGGGCGGGGCGTTCCTACGAGCAGTACTTC. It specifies CASSRAGRSYEQYF.

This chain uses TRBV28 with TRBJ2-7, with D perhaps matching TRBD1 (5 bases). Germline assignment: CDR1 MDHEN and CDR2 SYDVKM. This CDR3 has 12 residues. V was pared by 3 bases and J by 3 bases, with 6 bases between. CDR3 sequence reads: CASSFRGYEQYF. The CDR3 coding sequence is TGTGCCAGCAGTTTTAGGGGCTACGAGCAGTACTTC.

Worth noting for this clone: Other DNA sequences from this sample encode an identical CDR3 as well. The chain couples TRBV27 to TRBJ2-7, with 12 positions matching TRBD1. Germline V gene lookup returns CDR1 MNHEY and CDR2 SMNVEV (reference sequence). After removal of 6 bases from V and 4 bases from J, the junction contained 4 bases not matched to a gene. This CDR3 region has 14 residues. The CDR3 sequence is CASSPGQGAYEQYF. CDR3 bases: TGTGCCAGCAGCCCGGGACAGGGGGCTTACGAGCAGTACTTC.

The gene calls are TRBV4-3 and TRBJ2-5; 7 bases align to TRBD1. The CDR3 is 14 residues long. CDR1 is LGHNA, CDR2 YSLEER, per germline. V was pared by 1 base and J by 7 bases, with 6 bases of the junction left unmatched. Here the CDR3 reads CASSQVTGSGTQYF. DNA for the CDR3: TGCGCCAGCAGCCAAGTGACAGGGTCTGGGACCCAGTACTTC.

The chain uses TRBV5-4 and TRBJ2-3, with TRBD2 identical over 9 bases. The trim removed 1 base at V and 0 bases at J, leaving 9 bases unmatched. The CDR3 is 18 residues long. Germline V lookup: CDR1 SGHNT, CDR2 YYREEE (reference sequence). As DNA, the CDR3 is TGTGCCAGCAGCTTGTTTCTTAGCGGGGGTCCTAGCACAGATACGCAGTATTTT. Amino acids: CASSLFLSGGPSTDTQYF. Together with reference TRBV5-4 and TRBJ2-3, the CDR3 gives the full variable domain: ETGVTQSPTHLIKTRGQQVTLRCSSQSGHNTVSWYQQALGQGPQFIFQYYREEENGRGNFPPRFSGLQFPNYSSELNVNALELDDSALYLCASSLFLSGGPSTDTQYFGPGTRLTVL.

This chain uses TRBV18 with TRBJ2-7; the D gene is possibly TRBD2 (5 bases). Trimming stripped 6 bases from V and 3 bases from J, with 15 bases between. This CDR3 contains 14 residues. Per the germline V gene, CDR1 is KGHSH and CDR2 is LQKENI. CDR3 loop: CASSTGNGLYEQYF. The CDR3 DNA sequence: TGTGCCAGCTCGACGGGAAACGGGCTCTACGAGCAGTACTTC.

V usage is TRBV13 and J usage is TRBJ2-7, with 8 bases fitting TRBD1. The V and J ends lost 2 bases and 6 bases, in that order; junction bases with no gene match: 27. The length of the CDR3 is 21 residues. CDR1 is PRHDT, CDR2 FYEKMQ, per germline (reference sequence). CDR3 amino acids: CASSLHLVPGQGARRSTEQYF. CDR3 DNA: TGTGCCAGCAGCTTACACCTGGTCCCGGGGCAGGGGGCGAGGCGATCTACCGAGCAGTACTTC.

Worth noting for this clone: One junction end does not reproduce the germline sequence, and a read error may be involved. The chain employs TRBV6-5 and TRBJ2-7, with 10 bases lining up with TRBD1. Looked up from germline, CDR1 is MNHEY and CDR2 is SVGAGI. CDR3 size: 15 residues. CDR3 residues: CASSYGDRGLAMTFF. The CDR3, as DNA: TGTGCCAGCAGTTATGGGGACAGGGGTCTTGCTATGACATTTTTC.